The entry that follows covers one T cell receptor beta chain sequence. Its antigen has not been determined. A single base separates this from a much larger clone, so it may be a read error. To prepare the library, RACE was applied. Sequencing instrument: NextSeq 500. Library preparation attached unique molecular identifiers to individual cDNA molecules for quantitative, reproducible TCR counting. For every blood RNA sample, sequencing covered both the TCR alpha and TCR beta chains. The paper's data handling went like this. The median number of TCRs per sample was roughly 94,000, ranging from about 20,000 to 750,000. The Decombinator software suite was used to annotate the V, J and CDR3 of the TCR reads. For the PS versus PT1 abundance plots, all samples were subsampled to the same number of TCRs (28,000). TCRs were defined as expanded if absent before sensitization and observed at least eight times at the 2-week time point. TCRdb reprocessing: public reads trimmed at Q25 with fastp, clones called with MiXCR, in-frame beta chains kept. Rows are combined by CDR3 protein, so each entry shows the most common genes and DNA. Clone size and V and J calls follow TCRdb, not the original study. A total of about 120,000 distinct CDR3 sequences appear in this sample, 11% of them only once. The leading ten clones occupy under 2.5% of the sample.

The entry originates in a study of human T cells and chemical hapten exposure (TCRdb year 2021). As for the study more broadly: For sensitization, 2% DPC in acetone was applied to a 2 cm by 2 cm area of upper inner arm skin. Most of the patients in the cohort were female, and the cohort covered alopecia areata with under or over 50% scalp involvement, alopecia totalis and alopecia universalis. For TCR sequencing, blood came from 25 to 35 alopecia patients at anywhere from one to four time points (pre-sensitization, 2, 6 and 24 weeks). In alopecia patients, the study followed how the peripheral blood TCR repertoire changed in vivo over primary and secondary sensitization to diphenylcyclopropenone (DPC), a hapten. Patch testing was done on the upper back using Finn chambers containing 0.01% DPC, and results were scored after 6 days according to International Contact Dermatitis Research Group standards. Libraries were pooled for sequencing, and per-sample TCR yields varied mainly because of small differences in library volumes within the pool. Throughout the study period of 20 to 30 weeks, patients also received therapeutic DPC doses to the scalp every week. Blood was sampled from patients pre-sensitization (week 0) and at 2, 6 and about 24 weeks after DPC sensitization.

The full study reports these points: The number of TCRs above 1 in 1000 frequency did not change with DPC sensitization; there was no evidence of global repertoire structure alterations. Compared with pre-sensitization or healthy control sets, expanded TCRs formed significantly more large CDR3 similarity clusters, which is consistent with antigen-driven responses. Because all patients had alopecia, a presumed autoimmune disease, the immune response of the patients might differ from that of healthy individuals. After repeated subsampling, changes were observed in the strength of the expansion versus patch-test correlation and in the threshold at which the correlation became significant. Patch test score correlated positively with the number of PT1 expanded TCRs, reaching significance at thresholds 8, 16 and 32 but not at 4.

From its cysteine to its phenylalanine, the CDR3 spans 12 amino acids. Left in the record is the CDR3 DNA by itself, 36 bases read in frame from the first base. CDR1 and CDR2 are drawn from the germline V gene: SGHVS, FNYEAQ. Trimming at the junction amounts to 4 bases on V and 5 bases on J, and the germline ends lie 9 bases apart. The sample's time point label is to be understood as: patch test 3, about 24 weeks after DPC sensitization. The meaning of the sample's treatment or condition label: therapeutic diphenylcyclopropenone sensitization with weekly scalp DPC. At each patch-test visit, blood was drawn before the patch test was applied. Patients were considered eligible if aged 18 to 70, diagnosed with alopecia and deemed suitable for DPC therapy, and patients were excluded if pregnant. Total RNA was extracted from unfractionated whole blood that had been collected in Tempus Blood RNA tubes.

The sequence derives from a woman aged 45 to 65 with alopecia areata. Some clones in this sample may be carry-over from other donors' samples. The source material was whole blood, sampled in connection with sensitization to the hapten diphenylcyclopropenone (DPC). The rearrangement combines TRBV7-6 with TRBJ2-7, with no confidently assigned D gene. Here the CDR3 is given as CASSYGADEQYF. The DNA reads as follows: TGTGCCAGCAGCTACGGAGCTGACGAGCAGTACTTC. The full variable domain, completed from the reference TRBV7-6 and TRBJ2-7 proteins outside the CDR3, reads GAGVSQSPRYKVTKRGQDVALRCDPISGHVSLYWYRQALGQGPEFLTYFNYEAQQDKSGLPNDRFSAERPEGSISTLTIQRTEQRDSAMYRCASSYGADEQYFGPGTRLTVT.